This TCR beta chain was documented in a study of blood T cell repertoires in COVID-19. Unmatched junction bases numbered 7, after V lost 0 bases and J lost 5 bases. The germline CDR1 and CDR2 sequences are MNHEY and SVGAGI. The CDR3 covers 16 residues. The assay was immunoSEQ multiplex PCR, and TCRdb's table has in-frame clones only and misses some. The data show some 110,000 clones, 80% to 90% seen once. The gene calls are TRBV6-5 and TRBJ2-1, with 7 bases identical to TRBD2. The TCR sequence derives from a man between 35 and 55 years old with acute or convalescent COVID-19. Sequenced: peripheral blood. The CDR3 coding sequence is TGTGCCAGCAGTTACTCGAAGCGGGGTTCCCACAATGAGCAGTTCTTC. As protein: CASSYSKRGSHNEQFF.